The clone carrying this TCR beta chain was found many times. Antigen: not known. A single record per CDR3 protein comes from TCRdb applying MiXCR to the 5' RACE reads. The table lists 400,000 to 500,000 distinct CDR3 sequences, 15% to 25% of them singletons, with around 8.4% in the top ten. The data derive from a study of T-cell memory formation after mild COVID-19. Study results and caveats: Shrinking CD4+ clones resided mostly in CM and EM, and CD8+ ones in EMRA.

The germline gives CDR1 MGHRA, CDR2 YSYEKL. CDR3 length equals 15 residues. The V gene lost 1 base and the J gene lost 4 bases, with 10 bases spanning the gap. This clonotype was obtained from an adult woman who had mild COVID-19 (a few samples of this study predate the infection). Cell type and time point are not known. The gene calls are TRBV4-1 and TRBJ1-4; D gene unclear. The sequenced sample was PBMCs or a T cell subset sorted from them (not recorded which). The CDR3 bases are TGCGCCAGCAGCCAAGTGAGAAATCGTAATGAAAAACTGTTTTTT. Residues: CASSQVRNRNEKLFF.